Listed below are T cell receptor beta chains from one sample, sequenced in a study of cytomegalovirus exposure and HLA in healthy donors. Profiled with immunoSEQ multiplex PCR; TCRdb holds only in-frame clones, not every one. The table includes some 130,000 clones, 77% detected once. The specimen was PBMCs. These receptors were collected from a male donor in good health and CMV-seropositive. The CDR3 runs from the conserved cysteine through the conserved F or W. The D gene is left open where the match is weak. The size of a clone is reported for some rows only, either as once, few or many, or as a class for expanded clones.

d_call,clone_size,v_call,j_call,cdr3_nt,cdr3_aa
TRBD1,-,TRBV5-1,TRBJ1-2,TGCGCCAGCAGCCTGACAGGGGTTGACTATGGCTACACCTTC,CASSLTGVDYGYTF
-,-,TRBV4-2,TRBJ2-3,TGTGCCAGCAGCCAAGATCGCGGGACAGATACGCAGTATTTT,CASSQDRGTDTQYF
TRBD1,-,TRBV11-2,TRBJ2-3,TGTGCCAGCAGCTTGGGATCAGGGGGCCCAGATACGCAGTATTTT,CASSLGSGGPDTQYF
TRBD1,-,TRBV14,TRBJ2-1,TGTGCCAGCAGCCAATTACCAGGGGGCCATTACAATGAGCAGTTCTTC,CASSQLPGGHYNEQFF
-,-,TRBV5-6,TRBJ2-3,TGTGCCAGCAGGCTGGCGGGGGCTGGAGATACGCAGTATTTT,CASRLAGAGDTQYF
-,-,TRBV6-1,TRBJ1-6,TGTGCCAGCAGTGAAGGAGGCCCCCGAGATTCACCCCTCCACTTT,CASSEGGPRDSPLHF
-,-,TRBV28,TRBJ2-7,TGTGCCAGCAGTCTACAGGTCCCGGGCAGCGAGCAGTACTTC,CASSLQVPGSEQYF
-,once,TRBV7-9,TRBJ1-2,TGTGCCAGCAGCCCCGTCGGCAAACCTAACTATGGCTATACCTTC,CASSPVGKPNYGYTF
TRBD2,-,TRBV7-6,TRBJ2-2,TGTGCCAGCAGCCCGCTCTACCCTAGCGGGGGAAACACCGGGGAGCTGTTTTTT,CASSPLYPSGGNTGELFF
-,-,TRBV10-3,TRBJ1-6,TGTGCCATCGCGGGGAATAATTCACCCCTCCACTTT,CAIAGNNSPLHF
-,-,TRBV7-9,TRBJ1-2,TGTTCCAGCAGCTTAGGCCCAGGGGTATACTATGGCTACACCTTC,CSSSLGPGVYYGYTF
TRBD1,once,TRBV28,TRBJ1-2,TGTGCCAGCACCCTGGGGGACAGGGGTCCCGAAGACTATGGCTACACCTTC,CASTLGDRGPEDYGYTF
TRBD2,-,TRBV30,TRBJ2-7,TGTGCCTGGGGATTCCCGGGACTAGCCGGGCAGTACTTC,CAWGFPGLAGQYF
TRBD2,-,TRBV29-1,TRBJ2-7,TGCAGCGACAGAGCGGGAGGGGACTACGAGCAGTACTTC,CSDRAGGDYEQYF
-,once,TRBV19,TRBJ2-7,TGTGCCAGTAGTTCGATGACAGGTGCCTACGAGCAGTACTTC,CASSSMTGAYEQYF
TRBD1,-,TRBV5-1,TRBJ1-2,TGCGCCAGCAGCTTGGCAGGACAGGGGAGCGAGGGCTACACCTTC,CASSLAGQGSEGYTF
-,once,TRBV7-9,TRBJ1-2,TGTGCCAGTGGGGCAGTCCTTGGCTACACCTTC,CASGAVLGYTF
TRBD1,-,TRBV11-3,TRBJ2-3,TGTGCCAGCAGCTTAAGGGCTGGGACAGGGGGTGTTTCGGCGGCAGATACGCAGTATTTT,CASSLRAGTGGVSAADTQYF
TRBD2,-,TRBV7-3,TRBJ2-1,TGTGCCAGCAGCTTGCGGGAGGGTCCTGAGCAGTTCTTC,CASSLREGPEQFF
-,-,TRBV5-1,TRBJ2-6,TGCGCCAGCAGCAGGGGTTCTGGGGCCAACGTCCTGACTTTC,CASSRGSGANVLTF
-,few,TRBV6-5,TRBJ2-5,TGTGCCAGCAGTTCAACGGACAGTCCGGGGACCCAGTACTTC,CASSSTDSPGTQYF
TRBD1,-,TRBV5-4,TRBJ1-2,TGTGCCAGCAGCCCTGACAGGGACAATGGCTACACCTTC,CASSPDRDNGYTF
TRBD1,-,TRBV6-1,TRBJ2-3,TGTGCCAGCAAGGGACAGGGAACAAGTACGCAGTATTTT,CASKGQGTSTQYF
TRBD1,few,TRBV11-2,TRBJ1-6,TGTGCCAGCAGCACGGGGACAGGGGGGAGGTCACCCCTCCACTTT,CASSTGTGGRSPLHF
TRBD1,-,TRBV29-1,TRBJ2-2,TGCAGCGTGACAGGGAGTGATGCCGGGGAGCTGTTTTTT,CSVTGSDAGELFF
TRBD2,once,TRBV5-1,TRBJ2-7,TGCGCCAGCAGCTTGAGGCTAGCGGGAGGCTCGAGCTCCTACGAGCAGTACTTC,CASSLRLAGGSSSYEQYF
-,-,TRBV6-5,TRBJ2-7,TGTGCCAGCAGTTACTCGCAGGGTTTCTCCGAGCAGTACTTC,CASSYSQGFSEQYF
TRBD1,-,TRBV7-3,TRBJ2-2,TGTGCCAGCAGCTCTGGGACAGCGAACACCGGGGAGCTGTTTTTT,CASSSGTANTGELFF
-,-,TRBV19,TRBJ1-2,TGTGCCAGTAGTATAGACGGAGACTATGGCTACACCTTC,CASSIDGDYGYTF
-,-,TRBV7-2,TRBJ2-1,TGTGCCAGCAGCTTAGGGGGGCGATCCTACAATGAGCAGTTCTTC,CASSLGGRSYNEQFF
-,-,TRBV19,TRBJ2-2,TGTGCCAGTAGTGCCCCCGGGACATTAAACACCGGGGAGCTGTTTTTT,CASSAPGTLNTGELFF
-,-,TRBV28,TRBJ1-5,TGTGCCAGCAGCCCTCAGGGCGCTTATCAGCCCCAGCATTTT,CASSPQGAYQPQHF
TRBD1,-,TRBV4-1,TRBJ1-3,TGCGCCAGCAGCCTAACGTGGGGGGACAGCGGGCTCTCTGGAAACACCATATATTTT,CASSLTWGDSGLSGNTIYF
-,few,TRBV18,TRBJ1-3,TGTGCCAGCTCACCTCTGACTCATTCTGGAGACACCATATATTTT,CASSPLTHSGDTIYF
TRBD1,-,TRBV28,TRBJ2-4,TGTGCCAGCAGCCAATTCCGGGACAGGGAGTACTTC,CASSQFRDREYF
-,-,TRBV19,TRBJ2-7,TGTGCCAGTAGTATAGTTGACAGCCTGGGTGAGCAGTACTTC,CASSIVDSLGEQYF
TRBD1,-,TRBV18,TRBJ2-2,TGTGCCAGTTCGAAACAGGGGGCGAACACCGGGGAGCTGTTTTTT,CASSKQGANTGELFF
-,-,TRBV7-9,TRBJ1-4,TGTGCCAGCAGCTCCCGCTTCGGTAGAGGAGGCGAGGCAGAGGAAAAACTGTTTTTT,CASSSRFGRGGEAEEKLFF
-,-,TRBV5-1,TRBJ1-1,TGCGCCAGCAACCCTAGGGCGGGGAACACTGAAGCTTTCTTT,CASNPRAGNTEAFF
-,-,TRBV5-1,TRBJ2-3,TGCGCCAGCAGTCCCAACACAGATACGCAGTATTTT,CASSPNTDTQYF
TRBD1,-,TRBV5-1,TRBJ2-5,TGCGCCAGCAGCTTGGGGGGACAGGGTCTATCCCCCGGGTCCCAGTACTTC,CASSLGGQGLSPGSQYF
-,-,TRBV5-1,TRBJ1-4,TGCGCCAGCAGCTTGACGGTTCCGGAAAAACTGTTTTTT,CASSLTVPEKLFF
-,once,TRBV19,TRBJ1-1,TGTGCCAGTAGTTCACGGTACTTTGGAGGCACTGAAGCTTTCTTT,CASSSRYFGGTEAFF
-,-,TRBV10-3,TRBJ2-3,TGTGCCATCAGTGGGCCGACAGTATCTGCCACAGATACGCAGTATTTT,CAISGPTVSATDTQYF
-,-,TRBV10-3,TRBJ2-7,TGTGCCATCAGTGAAAGGGGGGGGTCCACCTACGAGCAGTACTTC,CAISERGGSTYEQYF
TRBD1,-,TRBV6-5,TRBJ2-1,TGTGCCAGCAGACACTCCGGGACAGGGGCCATGGAGCAGTTCTTC,CASRHSGTGAMEQFF
-,-,TRBV6-5,TRBJ2-7,TGTGCCAGCAGTTCCTTACCCTCTGAGAAGCAGTACTTC,CASSSLPSEKQYF
-,few,TRBV28,TRBJ1-4,TGTGCCAGCAGTTCTCATACAGGGACTAATGAAAAACTGTTTTTT,CASSSHTGTNEKLFF
TRBD2,-,TRBV7-2,TRBJ2-7,TGTGCCAGCAGCCCAGAGACTAGCGGGAGTTACGAGCAGTACTTC,CASSPETSGSYEQYF
TRBD2,-,TRBV6-5,TRBJ2-7,TGTGCCAGCAGTTCCTGGGCTAGCGGGATCTACGAGCAGTACTTC,CASSSWASGIYEQYF
-,-,TRBV29-1,TRBJ1-1,TGCAGCATACCCGAAGGGGAGGGCCCGTACGCTGAAGCTTTCTTT,CSIPEGEGPYAEAFF
TRBD1,-,TRBV5-1,TRBJ2-1,TGCGCCAGCAGCCCAGGGACAGGCTACAATGAGCAGTTCTTC,CASSPGTGYNEQFF
-,-,TRBV5-1,TRBJ2-3,TGCGCCAGCCAGCGGACCACAGATACGCAGTATTTT,CASQRTTDTQYF
TRBD1,few,TRBV5-6,TRBJ2-5,TGTGCCAGCAGCCGACAGGGGACCCAGTACTTC,CASSRQGTQYF
TRBD2,-,TRBV5-1,TRBJ2-1,TGCGCCAGCAGCTTCCCGACTAGCGGGAGTCTCGATGAGCAGTTCTTC,CASSFPTSGSLDEQFF
-,few,TRBV29-1,TRBJ2-7,TGCAGCGTTGAAACCATGGGGCGCCACGAGCAGTACTTC,CSVETMGRHEQYF